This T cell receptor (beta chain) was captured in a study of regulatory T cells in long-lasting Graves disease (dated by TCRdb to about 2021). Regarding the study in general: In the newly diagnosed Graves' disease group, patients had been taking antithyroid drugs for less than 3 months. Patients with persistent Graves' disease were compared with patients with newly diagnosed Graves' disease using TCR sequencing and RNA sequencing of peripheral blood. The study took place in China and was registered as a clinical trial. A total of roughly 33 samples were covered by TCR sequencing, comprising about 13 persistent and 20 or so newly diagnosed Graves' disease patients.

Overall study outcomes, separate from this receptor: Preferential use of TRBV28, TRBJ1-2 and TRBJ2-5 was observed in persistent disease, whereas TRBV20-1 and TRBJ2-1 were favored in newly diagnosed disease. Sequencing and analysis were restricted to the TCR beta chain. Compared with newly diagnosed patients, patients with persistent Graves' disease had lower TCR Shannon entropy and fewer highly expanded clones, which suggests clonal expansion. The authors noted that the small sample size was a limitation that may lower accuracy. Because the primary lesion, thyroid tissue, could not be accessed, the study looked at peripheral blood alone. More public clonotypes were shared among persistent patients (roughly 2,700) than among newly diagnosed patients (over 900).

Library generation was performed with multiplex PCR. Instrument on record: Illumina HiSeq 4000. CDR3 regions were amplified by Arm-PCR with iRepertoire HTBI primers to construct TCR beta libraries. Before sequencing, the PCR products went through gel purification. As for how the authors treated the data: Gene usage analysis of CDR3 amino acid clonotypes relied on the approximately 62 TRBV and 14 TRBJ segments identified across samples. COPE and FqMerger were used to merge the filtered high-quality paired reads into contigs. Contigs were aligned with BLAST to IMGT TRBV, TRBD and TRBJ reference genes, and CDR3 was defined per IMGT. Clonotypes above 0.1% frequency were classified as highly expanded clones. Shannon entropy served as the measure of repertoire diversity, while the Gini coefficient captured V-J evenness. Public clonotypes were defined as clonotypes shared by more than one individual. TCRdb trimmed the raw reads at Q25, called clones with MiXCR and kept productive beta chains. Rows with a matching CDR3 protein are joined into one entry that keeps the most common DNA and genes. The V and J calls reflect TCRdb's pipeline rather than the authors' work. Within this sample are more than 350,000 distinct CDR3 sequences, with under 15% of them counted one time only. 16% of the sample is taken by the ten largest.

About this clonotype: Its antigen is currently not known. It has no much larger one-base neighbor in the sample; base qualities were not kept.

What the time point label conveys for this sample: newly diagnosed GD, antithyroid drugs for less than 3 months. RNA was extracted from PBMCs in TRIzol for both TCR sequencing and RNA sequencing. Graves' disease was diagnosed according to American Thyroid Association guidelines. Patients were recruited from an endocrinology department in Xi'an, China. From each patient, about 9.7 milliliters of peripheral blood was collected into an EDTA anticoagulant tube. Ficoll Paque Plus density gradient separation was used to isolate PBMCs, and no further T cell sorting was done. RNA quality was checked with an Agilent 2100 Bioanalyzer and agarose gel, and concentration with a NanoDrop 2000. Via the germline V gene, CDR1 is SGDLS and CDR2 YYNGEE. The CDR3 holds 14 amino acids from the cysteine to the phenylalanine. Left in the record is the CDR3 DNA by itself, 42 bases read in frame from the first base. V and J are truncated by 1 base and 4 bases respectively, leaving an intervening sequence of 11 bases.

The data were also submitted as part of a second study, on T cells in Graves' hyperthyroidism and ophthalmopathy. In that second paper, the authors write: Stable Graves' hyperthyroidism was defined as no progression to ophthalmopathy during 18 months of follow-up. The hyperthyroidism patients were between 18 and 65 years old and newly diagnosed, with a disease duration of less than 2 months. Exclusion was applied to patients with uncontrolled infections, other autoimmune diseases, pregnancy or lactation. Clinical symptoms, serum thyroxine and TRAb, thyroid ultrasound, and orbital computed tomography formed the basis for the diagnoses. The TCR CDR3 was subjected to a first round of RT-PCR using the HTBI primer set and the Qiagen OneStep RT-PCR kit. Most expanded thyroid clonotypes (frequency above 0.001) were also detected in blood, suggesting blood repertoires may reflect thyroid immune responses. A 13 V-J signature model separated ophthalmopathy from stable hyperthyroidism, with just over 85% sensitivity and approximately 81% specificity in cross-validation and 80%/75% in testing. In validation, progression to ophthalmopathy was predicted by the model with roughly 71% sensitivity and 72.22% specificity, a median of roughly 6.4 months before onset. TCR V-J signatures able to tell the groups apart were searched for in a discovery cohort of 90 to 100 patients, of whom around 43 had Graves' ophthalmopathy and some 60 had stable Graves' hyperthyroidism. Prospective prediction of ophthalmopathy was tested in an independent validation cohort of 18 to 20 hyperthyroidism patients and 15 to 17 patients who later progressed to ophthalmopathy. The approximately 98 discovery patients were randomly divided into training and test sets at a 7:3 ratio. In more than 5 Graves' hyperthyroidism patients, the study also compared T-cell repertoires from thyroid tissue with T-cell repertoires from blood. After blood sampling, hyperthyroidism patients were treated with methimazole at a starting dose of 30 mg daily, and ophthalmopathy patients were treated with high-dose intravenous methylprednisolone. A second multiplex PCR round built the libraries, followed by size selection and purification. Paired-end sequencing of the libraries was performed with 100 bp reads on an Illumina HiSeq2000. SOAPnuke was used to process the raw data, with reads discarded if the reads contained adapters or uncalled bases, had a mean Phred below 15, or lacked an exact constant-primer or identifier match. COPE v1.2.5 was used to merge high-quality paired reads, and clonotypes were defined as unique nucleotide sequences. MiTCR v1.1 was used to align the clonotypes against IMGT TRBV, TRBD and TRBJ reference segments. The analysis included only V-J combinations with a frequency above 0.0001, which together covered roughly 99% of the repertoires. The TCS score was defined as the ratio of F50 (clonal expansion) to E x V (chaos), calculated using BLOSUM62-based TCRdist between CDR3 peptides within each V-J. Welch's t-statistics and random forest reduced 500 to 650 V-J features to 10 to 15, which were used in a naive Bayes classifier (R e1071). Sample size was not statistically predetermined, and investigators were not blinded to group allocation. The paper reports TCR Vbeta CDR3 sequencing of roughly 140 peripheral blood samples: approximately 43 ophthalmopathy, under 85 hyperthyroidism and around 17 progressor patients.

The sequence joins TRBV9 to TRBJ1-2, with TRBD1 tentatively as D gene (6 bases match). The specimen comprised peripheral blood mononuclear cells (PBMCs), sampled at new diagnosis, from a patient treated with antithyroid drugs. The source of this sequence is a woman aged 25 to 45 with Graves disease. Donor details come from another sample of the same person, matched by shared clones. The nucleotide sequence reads TGTGCCAGCAGCGTATCAGGGGCTGGCTATGGCTACACCTTC. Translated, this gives CASSVSGAGYGYTF.